The clone carrying this TCR beta chain appeared a few times. These data come from a study of blood T cell repertoires in COVID-19. Overall study context: Acute and convalescent COVID-19 specimens originated in the United States, Italy and Spain. Nucleic acid was either cDNA or gDNA, and it came from T cells, B-cell-depleted T cells, or PBMCs.

Trimming left V 4 bases short and J 5 bases short, with 11 bases between. The germline gives CDR1 MDHEN, CDR2 SYDVKM. The CDR3 has 14 amino acids. In the original analysis: Estimation of nucleated cell counts was performed using reference gene primer amplification. Sequencing used immunoSEQ multiplex PCR; TCRdb keeps in-frame clones, though not all of them. The V and J calls and the clone size are those of that table, but D and trimming were determined from the DNA. Among roughly 100,000 clones listed, 85% to 90% were seen once. The sample comprised peripheral blood. This rearrangement joins TRBV28 to TRBJ2-2, with D perhaps matching TRBD1 (5 bases). This receptor was taken from a human donor in a cohort sampled during active COVID-19. As DNA, the CDR3 is TGTGCCAGCAGTTCTCCAGGGTTGACCGGGGAGCTGTTTTTT. Amino acids: CASSSPGLTGELFF.